The text below deals with one TCR beta chain. The target of this receptor is not known. No quality values exist for individual bases; no much larger clone is one base distant. Genomic DNA was isolated using the Qiagen DNeasy kit from unsorted PBMCs as well as from negatively selected CD4+ and CD8+ fractions. TCR beta CDR3 regions were amplified by immunoSEQ multiplex PCR using primers annealing to V and J segments. Amplification bias was minimized using a synthetic immune receptor repertoire, and residual bias was removed computationally after sequencing. The paper's processing steps were these. Custom Python scripts were used to quantify repertoire diversity as the Shannon entropy index. Unsorted, CD4+ and CD8+ repertoires were analyzed separately, except for combined analyses in which CD4+ and CD8+ sequences were merged in silico. A clone counted as expanded when the clone's frequency after treatment rose at least 2-fold relative to C1D1, and clones undetected at baseline were given a pseudocount of 0.5. Singleton clones were defined as clones with 0 or 1 copy at C1D1, and non-singleton clones were defined as clones with 2 or more copies. Clones expanded in unsorted samples were assigned a CD4+, CD8+ or unknown annotation through matching of protein sequences in sorted samples from the same patient. Wilcoxon tests on paired samples were used to test changes in diversity from C1D1 to C4D1. TCRdb retrieved this table from immuneACCESS and kept in-frame rearrangements only. Not all clones are present; in checked studies, unresolved V genes account for under half, and no reason is known for the remainder. That table supplies the V and J calls and clone size; D and trimming were determined from the DNA. The sample table holds roughly 140,000 clones, of which around four fifths were seen once. Over 7.5% of the sample belongs to the ten largest clones.

This record comes from a study of PD-1 blockade in classical Hodgkin lymphoma (dated by TCRdb to the early 2020s). With respect to the entire study: Nivolumab dosing was 3 mg/kg intravenously every 2 weeks, continuing until either disease progression or unacceptable toxicity. The study used CyTOF and TCR beta sequencing to define a peripheral blood immune signature of response to PD-1 blockade in classical Hodgkin lymphoma. Paper-wide results and their limitations: The study covered only a single clinical trial cohort, and the causes of the repertoire differences, possibly disease activity or prior therapy, were still not defined. Trial patients achieving complete response had baseline diversity similar to newly diagnosed patients, whereas partial responders and progressors had significantly lower diversity. Patients starting nivolumab less than 1 year after ASCT had lower diversity and were excluded from later analyses to avoid confounding by immune reconstitution. Baseline TCR diversity was reported as lower in newly diagnosed patients than in healthy donors, and lower still in relapsed/refractory patients. A significant rise by C4D1 was seen in CD4+ but not CD8+ TCR diversity (p=0.0027 vs p=0.16), with the rise being most apparent in complete responders (p=0.02).

There are 15 amino acids in the CDR3, from cysteine to phenylalanine inclusive. Kept here is only the CDR3 DNA, which spans 45 bases and is read in frame from base 1. According to the germline V gene (reference sequence), CDR1 reads SEHNR and CDR2 reads FQNEAQ. Here V drops 5 bases and J drops 4 bases, and the junction holds 7 bases not matched to any gene. In light of the paper, this sample's time point label describes: cycle 2 day 1 (C2D1) of nivolumab. Every trial patient had relapsed after autologous stem cell transplantation, and cohorts A, B and C differed in prior brentuximab vedotin exposure. The trial cohort comprised about 60 patients with relapsed/refractory classical Hodgkin lymphoma whose best overall responses were complete response, partial response or progressive disease. In the multi-cohort phase II CheckMate 205 trial, trial patients received single-agent nivolumab. An independent review committee assessed best overall response by applying the 2007 International Working Group response criteria. PBMCs from the trial were collected at three points: immediately before nivolumab initiation (C1D1), and during therapy at cycle 2 day 1 and cycle 4 day 1. Peripheral blood was collected in 8 mL Vacutainer Cell Preparation Tubes, from which PBMCs were isolated by centrifugation and then cryopreserved.

The sample here was peripheral blood mononuclear cells (PBMCs), taken before the second cycle of nivolumab. This receptor was identified in a human donor with classical Hodgkin lymphoma. This receptor chain uses TRBV7-9 and TRBJ2-3; 9 central bases correspond to TRBD1. The CDR3 has the sequence CASSQDRGNADTQYF. The nucleotide sequence reads TGTGCCAGCAGCCAAGACAGGGGGAACGCAGATACGCAGTATTTT.